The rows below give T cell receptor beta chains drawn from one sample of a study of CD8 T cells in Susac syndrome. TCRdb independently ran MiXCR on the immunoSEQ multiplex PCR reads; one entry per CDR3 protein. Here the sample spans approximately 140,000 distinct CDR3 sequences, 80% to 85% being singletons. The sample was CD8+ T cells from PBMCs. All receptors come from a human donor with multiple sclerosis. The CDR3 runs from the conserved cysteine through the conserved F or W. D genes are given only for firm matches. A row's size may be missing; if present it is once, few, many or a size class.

cdr3_nt: TGTGCCAGCAGTTACCGGGCTAAAAGGAACAATGAGCAGTTCTTC
cdr3_aa: CASSYRAKRNNEQFF
clone_size: .
d_call: .
j_call: TRBJ2-1
v_call: TRBV6-5

cdr3_nt: TGCGCCAGCAGCCAAACTCCTAGCGGCGCTAGCACAGATACGCAGTATTTT
cdr3_aa: CASSQTPSGASTDTQYF
clone_size: .
d_call: TRBD2
j_call: TRBJ2-3
v_call: TRBV4-1

cdr3_nt: TGTGCCACCACAATAGACAGGACCACTGAAGCTTTCTTT
cdr3_aa: CATTIDRTTEAFF
clone_size: .
d_call: .
j_call: TRBJ1-1
v_call: TRBV15

cdr3_nt: TGTGCCAGCAGGGCAGGAGTGGAGTACTTC
cdr3_aa: CASRAGVEYF
clone_size: .
d_call: .
j_call: TRBJ2-7
v_call: TRBV2

cdr3_nt: TGTGCCAGCAGTTACAGACTCGAGCACACCACGGTGGGCTTT
cdr3_aa: CASSYRLEHTTVGF
clone_size: .
d_call: .
j_call: TRBJ1-3
v_call: TRBV28

cdr3_nt: TGCGCCAGCAGCCTCCGGGACAGATCAACTAATGAAAAACTGTTTTTT
cdr3_aa: CASSLRDRSTNEKLFF
clone_size: .
d_call: TRBD1
j_call: TRBJ1-4
v_call: TRBV5-1

cdr3_nt: TGTGCCACCTCAGACAGGGGGCGCGGGAGGGACACAGATACGCAGTATTTT
cdr3_aa: CATSDRGRGRDTDTQYF
clone_size: .
d_call: .
j_call: TRBJ2-3
v_call: TRBV24-1

cdr3_nt: TGTGCCAGCGAGGGGGCCGACACTGAAGCTTTCTTT
cdr3_aa: CASEGADTEAFF
clone_size: .
d_call: TRBD1
j_call: TRBJ1-1
v_call: TRBV9

cdr3_nt: TGCGCCAGCAGCCAAACCGTTCTAGCGGGGTGGATAGGGGGGCAGTTCTTC
cdr3_aa: CASSQTVLAGWIGGQFF
clone_size: once
d_call: TRBD2
j_call: TRBJ2-1
v_call: TRBV4-1

cdr3_nt: TGTGCCAGCAGTGAAACGGGACCCTACAATGAGCAGTTCTTC
cdr3_aa: CASSETGPYNEQFF
clone_size: .
d_call: .
j_call: TRBJ2-1
v_call: TRBV6-1

cdr3_nt: TGTGCCAGCAGCCCAGGAGCAGGGACCAAAAACATTCAGTACTTC
cdr3_aa: CASSPGAGTKNIQYF
clone_size: .
d_call: .
j_call: TRBJ2-4
v_call: TRBV9

cdr3_nt: TGTGCCAGCTCCGAGAGCGCTACTGAAGCTTTCTTT
cdr3_aa: CASSESATEAFF
clone_size: .
d_call: .
j_call: TRBJ1-1
v_call: TRBV4-2

cdr3_nt: TGTGCCAGCAGCTTGGCGACTAGCGGGTCATACAATGAGCAGTTCTTC
cdr3_aa: CASSLATSGSYNEQFF
clone_size: .
d_call: TRBD2
j_call: TRBJ2-1
v_call: TRBV5-6

cdr3_nt: TGTGCCAGCAGCCCCAACTACGGGAGGGGAAATACGCAGTATTTT
cdr3_aa: CASSPNYGRGNTQYF
clone_size: .
d_call: TRBD2
j_call: TRBJ2-3
v_call: TRBV9

cdr3_nt: TGCGCCAGCAGCCTAAGACGCACAGATACGCAGTATTTT
cdr3_aa: CASSLRRTDTQYF
clone_size: .
d_call: .
j_call: TRBJ2-3
v_call: TRBV4-1

cdr3_nt: TGTGCCAGCAGTTTCCCCCCTGAACCGGGACTAGGGGCCTACGAGCAGTACTTC
cdr3_aa: CASSFPPEPGLGAYEQYF
clone_size: .
d_call: TRBD2
j_call: TRBJ2-7
v_call: TRBV28

cdr3_nt: TGTGCCAGCAGTGTCAGGGCGAATAGCAATCAGCCCCAGCATTTT
cdr3_aa: CASSVRANSNQPQHF
clone_size: .
d_call: .
j_call: TRBJ1-5
v_call: TRBV27

cdr3_nt: TGTGCCAGCAATTCTGGACTCGGGGTCGACGAGCAGTACTTC
cdr3_aa: CASNSGLGVDEQYF
clone_size: .
d_call: .
j_call: TRBJ2-7
v_call: TRBV2